A single T cell receptor beta chain is shown here with its context. By 5'RACE template switching, TCR cDNA was produced, with a universal primer site and UMIs added in the process. One entry per CDR3 protein, called by TCRdb with MiXCR from the 5' RACE reads. The table has more than 75,000 distinct CDR3 sequences, around 9.8% seen once. This sample was taken from a study of T cells after yellow fever vaccination. Study-level information: SMART-Seq v4 Ultra Low Input handled preparation of low-cell-number fractions.

This CDR3 region has 16 residues. Deletions cut 4 bases from V and 4 bases from J, with 19 bases between. Germline-derived CDR1 and CDR2 are MNHEY and SVGAGI. The study's findings and limits: Relatively few clonotypes were ones that appeared in both CD4 and CD8 compartments. Peaking on day 5 versus 15, the secondary response was faster but weaker.

The specimen comprised CD8+ T cells not binding an NS4B(214-222) dextramer, sorted from PBMCs, sampled roughly 15 days after the first yellow fever vaccination. The source is a man younger than 30 who received the YFV17D yellow fever vaccine. This chain links TRBV6-5 with TRBJ1-2, with TRBD1 as a possible D gene (5 bases). The CDR3 DNA follows: TGTGCCAGCAGTTCTTTAAGTGGGGCTAGTATCTATGGCTACACCTTC. Encoded protein: CASSSLSGASIYGYTF.